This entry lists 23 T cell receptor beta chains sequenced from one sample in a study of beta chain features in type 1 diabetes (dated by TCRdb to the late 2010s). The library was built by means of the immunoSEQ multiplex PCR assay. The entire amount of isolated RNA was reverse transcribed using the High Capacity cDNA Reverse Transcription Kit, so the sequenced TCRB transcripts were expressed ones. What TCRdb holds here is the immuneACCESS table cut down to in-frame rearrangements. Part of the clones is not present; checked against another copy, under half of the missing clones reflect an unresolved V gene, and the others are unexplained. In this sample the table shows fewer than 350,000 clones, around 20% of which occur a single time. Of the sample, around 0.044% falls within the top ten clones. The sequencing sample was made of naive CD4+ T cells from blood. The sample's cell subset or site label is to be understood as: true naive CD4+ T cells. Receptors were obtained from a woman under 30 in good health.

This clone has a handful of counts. The CDR3: CAISSTTEGVDTQYF. The DNA of the CDR3 is TGTGCCATCAGTAGTACGACTGAAGGGGTAGATACGCAGTATTTT. The gene calls are TRBV10-3 and TRBJ2-3; a possible D gene is TRBD1 (5 bases). Germline lookup yields CDR1 ENHRY and CDR2 SYGVKD. The CDR3 contains 15 residues. Deletions cut 5 bases from V and 5 bases from J, with 17 bases between.

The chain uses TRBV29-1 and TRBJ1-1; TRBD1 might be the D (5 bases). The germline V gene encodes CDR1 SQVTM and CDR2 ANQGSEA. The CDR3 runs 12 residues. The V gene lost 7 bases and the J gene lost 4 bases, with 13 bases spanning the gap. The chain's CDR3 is CSGQGSGTEAFF. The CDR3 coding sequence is TGCAGCGGGCAGGGTTCGGGCACTGAAGCTTTCTTT. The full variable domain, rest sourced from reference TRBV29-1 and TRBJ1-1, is SAVISQKPSRDICQRGTSLTIQCQVDSQVTMMFWYRQQPGQSLTLIATANQGSEATYESGFVIDKFPISRPNLTFSTLTVSNMSPEDSSIYLCSGQGSGTEAFFGQGTRLTVV.

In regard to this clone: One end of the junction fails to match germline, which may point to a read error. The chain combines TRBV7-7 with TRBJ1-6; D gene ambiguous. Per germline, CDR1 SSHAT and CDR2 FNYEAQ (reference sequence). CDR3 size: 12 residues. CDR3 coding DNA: TGTGCTAGCAGCTTAGCCAGGCTACCCCTCCACTTT. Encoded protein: CASSLARLPLHF. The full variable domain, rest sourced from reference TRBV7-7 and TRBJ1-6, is GAGVSQSPRYKVTKRGQDVTLRCDPISSHATLYWYQQALGQGPEFLTYFNYEAQPDKSGLPSDRFSAERPEGSISTLTIQRTEQRDSAMYRCASSLARLPLHFGNGTRLTVT.

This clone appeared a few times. CDR3 nucleotides: TGTGCCAGCAGCTCCAGGGGCTTGAGCACTGAAGCTTTCTTT. This sequence encodes CASSSRGLSTEAFF. V usage is TRBV11-2 and J usage is TRBJ1-1; TRBD1 is a possible D gene (6 bases). The CDR3 runs 14 residues. The ends were cut back, 4 bases at V and 4 bases at J, with 13 bases in the middle. Germline CDR1 is SGHAT and CDR2 is FQNNGV.

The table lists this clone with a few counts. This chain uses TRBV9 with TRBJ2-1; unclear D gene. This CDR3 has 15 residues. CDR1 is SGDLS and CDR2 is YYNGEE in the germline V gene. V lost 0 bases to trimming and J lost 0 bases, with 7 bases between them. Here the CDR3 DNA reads TGTGCCAGCAGCGTAGAAATGAGCTCCTACAATGAGCAGTTCTTC. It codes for CASSVEMSSYNEQFF.

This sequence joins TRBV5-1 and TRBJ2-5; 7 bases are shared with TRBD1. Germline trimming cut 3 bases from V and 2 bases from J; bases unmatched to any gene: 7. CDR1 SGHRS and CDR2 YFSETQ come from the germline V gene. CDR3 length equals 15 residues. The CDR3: CASSWSGTEQETQYF. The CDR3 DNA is TGCGCCAGCAGCTGGTCCGGGACAGAACAAGAGACCCAGTACTTC.

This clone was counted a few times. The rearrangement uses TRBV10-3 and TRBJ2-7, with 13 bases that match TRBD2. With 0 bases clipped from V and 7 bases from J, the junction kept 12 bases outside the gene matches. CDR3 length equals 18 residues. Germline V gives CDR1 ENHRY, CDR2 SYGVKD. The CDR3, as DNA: TGTGCCATCAGTGAGTCGACGGGACTAGCGGGACTGGGGGAAGAGCAGTACTTC. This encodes CAISESTGLAGLGEEQYF.

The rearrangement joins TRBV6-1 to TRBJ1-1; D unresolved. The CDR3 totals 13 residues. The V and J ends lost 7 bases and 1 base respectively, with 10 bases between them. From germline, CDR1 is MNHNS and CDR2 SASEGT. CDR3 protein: CASTYEGNTEAFF. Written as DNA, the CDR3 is TGTGCCAGCACCTATGAGGGGAACACTGAAGCTTTCTTT.

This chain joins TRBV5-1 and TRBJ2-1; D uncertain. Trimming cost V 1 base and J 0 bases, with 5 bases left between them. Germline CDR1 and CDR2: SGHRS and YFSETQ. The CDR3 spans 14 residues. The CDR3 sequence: CASSLRDSYNEQFF. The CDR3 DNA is TGCGCCAGCAGCTTGCGCGACTCCTACAATGAGCAGTTCTTC.

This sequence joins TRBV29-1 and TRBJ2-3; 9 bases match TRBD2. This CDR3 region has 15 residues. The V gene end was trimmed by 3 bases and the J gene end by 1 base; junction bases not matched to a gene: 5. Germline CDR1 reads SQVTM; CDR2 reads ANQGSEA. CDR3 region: CSVESSGGRTDTQYF. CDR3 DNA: TGCAGCGTTGAGAGTAGCGGGGGACGCACAGATACGCAGTATTTT.

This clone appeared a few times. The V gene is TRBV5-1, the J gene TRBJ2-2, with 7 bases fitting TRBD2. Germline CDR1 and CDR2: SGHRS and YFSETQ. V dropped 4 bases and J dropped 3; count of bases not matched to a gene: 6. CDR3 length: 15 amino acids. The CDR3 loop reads CASSRASGYTGELFF. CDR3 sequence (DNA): TGCGCCAGCAGCAGGGCTAGCGGTTACACCGGGGAGCTGTTTTTT.

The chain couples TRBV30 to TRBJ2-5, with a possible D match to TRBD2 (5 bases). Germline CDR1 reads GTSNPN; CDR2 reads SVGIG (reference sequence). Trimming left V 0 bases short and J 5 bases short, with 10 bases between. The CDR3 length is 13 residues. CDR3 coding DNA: TGTGCCTGGAGTGTACTAGGGCGGGAGACCCAGTACTTC. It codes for CAWSVLGRETQYF.

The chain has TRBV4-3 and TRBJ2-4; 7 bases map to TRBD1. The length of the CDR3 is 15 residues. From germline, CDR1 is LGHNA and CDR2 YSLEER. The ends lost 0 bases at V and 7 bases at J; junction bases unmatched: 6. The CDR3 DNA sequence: TGCGCCAGCAGCCAAGATACAGGGGTTTTGAACATTCAGTACTTC. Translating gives CASSQDTGVLNIQYF.

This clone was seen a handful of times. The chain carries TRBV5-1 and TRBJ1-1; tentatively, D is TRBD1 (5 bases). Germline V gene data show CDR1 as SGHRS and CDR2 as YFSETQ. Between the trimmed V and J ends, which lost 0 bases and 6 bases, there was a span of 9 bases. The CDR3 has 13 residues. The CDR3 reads CASSLAGRSEAFF. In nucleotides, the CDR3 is TGCGCCAGCAGCTTGGCAGGGAGGTCTGAAGCTTTCTTT.

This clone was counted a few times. CDR3 coding DNA: TGTGCCAGCAGCATGCCTAGACAGGGAGCGATCACTGAAGCTTTCTTT. Protein product: CASSMPRQGAITEAFF. The chain joins TRBV7-9 to TRBJ1-1, with TRBD1 matching over 7 bases. The germline CDR1 and CDR2 sequences are SEHNR and FQNEAQ (reference sequence). The CDR3 is made up of 16 amino acids. The junction had 13 bases not matched to a gene; V was cut back by 5 bases and J by 4 bases. The whole variable domain, remainder taken from reference TRBV7-9 and TRBJ1-1, is DTGVSQNPRHKITKRGQNVTFRCDPISEHNRLYWYRQTLGQGPEFLTYFQNEAQLEKSRLLSDRFSAERPKGSFSTLEIQRTEQGDSAMYLCASSMPRQGAITEAFFGQGTRLTVV.

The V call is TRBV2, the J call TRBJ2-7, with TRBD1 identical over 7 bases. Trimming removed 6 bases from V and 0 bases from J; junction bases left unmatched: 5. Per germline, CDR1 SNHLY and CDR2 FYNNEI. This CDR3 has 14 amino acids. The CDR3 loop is CASRSTGLSYEQYF. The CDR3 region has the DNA TGTGCCAGCAGGTCGACAGGGCTCTCCTACGAGCAGTACTTC.

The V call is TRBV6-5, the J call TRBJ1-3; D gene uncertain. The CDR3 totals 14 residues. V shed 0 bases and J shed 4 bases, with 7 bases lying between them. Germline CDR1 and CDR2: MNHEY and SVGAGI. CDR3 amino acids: CASSYSGRGNTIYF. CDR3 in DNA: TGTGCCAGCAGTTACTCGGGGAGGGGAAACACCATATATTTT.

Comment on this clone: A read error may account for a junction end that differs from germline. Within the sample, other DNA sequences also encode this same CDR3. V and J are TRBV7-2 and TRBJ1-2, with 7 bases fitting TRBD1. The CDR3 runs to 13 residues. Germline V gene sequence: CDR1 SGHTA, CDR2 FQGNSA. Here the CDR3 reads CASRLGGRYGYTF. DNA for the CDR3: TGTGCCAGCCGCTTAGGGGGCCGCTATGGCTACACCTTC.

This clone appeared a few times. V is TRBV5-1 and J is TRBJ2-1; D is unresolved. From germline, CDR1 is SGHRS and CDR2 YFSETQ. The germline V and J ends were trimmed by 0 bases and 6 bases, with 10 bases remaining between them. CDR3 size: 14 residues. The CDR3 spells CASSLEAASNEQFF. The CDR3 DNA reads TGCGCCAGCAGCTTGGAGGCAGCGAGCAATGAGCAGTTCTTC.

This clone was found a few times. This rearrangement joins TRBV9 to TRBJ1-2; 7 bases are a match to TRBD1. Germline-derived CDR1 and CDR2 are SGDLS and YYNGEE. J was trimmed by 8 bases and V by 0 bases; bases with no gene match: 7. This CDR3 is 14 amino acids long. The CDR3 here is CASSVATGHGGYTF. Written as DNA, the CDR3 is TGTGCCAGCAGCGTAGCGACAGGGCATGGAGGCTACACCTTC.

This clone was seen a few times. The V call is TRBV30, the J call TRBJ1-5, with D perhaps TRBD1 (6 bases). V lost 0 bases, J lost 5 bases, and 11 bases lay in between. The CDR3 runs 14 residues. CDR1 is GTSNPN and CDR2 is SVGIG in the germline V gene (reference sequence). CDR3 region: CAWSVRGGDQPQHF. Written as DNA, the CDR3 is TGTGCCTGGAGTGTACGAGGGGGGGATCAGCCCCAGCATTTT.

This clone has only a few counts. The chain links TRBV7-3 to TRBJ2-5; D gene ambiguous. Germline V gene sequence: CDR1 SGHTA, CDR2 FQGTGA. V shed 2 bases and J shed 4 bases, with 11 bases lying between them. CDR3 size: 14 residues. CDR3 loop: CASSLDGSPETQYF. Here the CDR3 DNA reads TGTGCCAGCAGCTTAGACGGGTCTCCAGAGACCCAGTACTTC.

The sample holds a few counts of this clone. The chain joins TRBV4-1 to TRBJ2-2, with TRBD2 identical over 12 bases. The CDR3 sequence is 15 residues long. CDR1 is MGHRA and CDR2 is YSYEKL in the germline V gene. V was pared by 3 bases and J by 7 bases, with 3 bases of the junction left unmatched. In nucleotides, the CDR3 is TGCGCCAGCAGCCAGACTAGCGGGAGAGGCGGGGAGCTGTTTTTT. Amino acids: CASSQTSGRGGELFF.